Each of the 12 T cell receptor beta chains below was sequenced from the same sample in a study of blood T cell repertoires in COVID-19. Repertoires were generated with immunoSEQ multiplex PCR, while TCRdb's copy carries only in-frame clones and drops some. The sample has about 170,000 clones; around nine tenths are singletons. Sequenced sample: peripheral blood. These receptors originate from a man aged 65 to 79 with acute or convalescent COVID-19.

The gene calls are TRBV5-1 and TRBJ2-7; TRBD1 is a possible D gene (6 bases). Between the trimmed V and J ends, which lost 2 bases and 6 bases, there was a span of 18 bases. From germline, CDR1 is SGHRS and CDR2 YFSETQ. CDR3 length equals 15 residues. The CDR3 DNA is TGCGCCAGCAGCTTAAGCGGTTCGGACAGCGGCGAGCAGTACTTC. It codes for CASSLSGSDSGEQYF.

The J gene is TRBJ1-5, the V gene TRBV6-5; D is perhaps TRBD1 (6 bases). Germline V CDR1 and CDR2: MNHEY, SVGAGI. The CDR3 is made up of 14 amino acids. Deletions cut 5 bases from V and 3 bases from J, with 11 bases between. CDR3 region: CASSKTGTNQPQHF. The CDR3 region has the DNA TGTGCCAGCAGTAAAACAGGGACCAATCAGCCCCAGCATTTT.

The V gene is TRBV27, the J gene TRBJ1-1; 9 nucleotides agree with TRBD1. This CDR3 contains 15 residues. The J segment lost 4 bases and the V segment lost 4 bases, leaving 7 bases of the junction unmatched. CDR1 MNHEY and CDR2 SMNVEV come from the germline V gene (reference sequence). CDR3 DNA sequence: TGTGCCAGCAGTTCTCAACGACAGGGGGGCACTGAAGCTTTCTTT. The encoded protein is CASSSQRQGGTEAFF.

The chain has TRBV18 and TRBJ2-2; TRBD1 matches 7 bases. J gave up 7 bases and V 2 bases, and 4 bases lay outside the gene matches. Germline lookup yields CDR1 KGHSH and CDR2 LQKENI. The CDR3 runs to 14 residues. The CDR3 coding sequence is TGTGCCAGCTCACCAAGGGGGCTGAGCGGGGAGCTGTTTTTT. Protein product: CASSPRGLSGELFF.

This clone was picked up many times. The chain recombines TRBV28 with TRBJ1-5, with a weak D call TRBD1 (6 bases). The V and J ends lost 3 bases and 3 bases respectively, with 9 bases between them. Germline V gene lookup returns CDR1 MDHEN and CDR2 SYDVKM. The CDR3 runs 14 residues. The DNA of the CDR3 is TGTGCCAGCAGTTTTCCAGGGGTCAATCAGCCCCAGCATTTT. As protein: CASSFPGVNQPQHF.

V usage is TRBV19 and J usage is TRBJ1-2; D is undetermined. V was pared by 7 bases and J by 0 bases, with 9 bases between. The CDR3 consists of 13 residues. Germline loops: CDR1 LNHDA, CDR2 SQIVND (reference sequence). CDR3: CASNEGTNYGYTF. The CDR3 DNA reads as TGTGCCAGTAATGAGGGCACTAACTATGGCTACACCTTC.

The chain joins TRBV5-1 to TRBJ2-2; maybe TRBD1 (6 bases). This CDR3 comprises 15 residues. Germline loops: CDR1 SGHRS, CDR2 YFSETQ. Trimming removed 2 bases from V and 7 bases from J, with 15 bases in between. DNA of the CDR3: TGCGCCAGCAGCTTTCAGGGGCGAGGGGTCGGGGAGCTGTTTTTT. Its translation: CASSFQGRGVGELFF.

V is TRBV5-1 and J is TRBJ2-7; maybe TRBD2 (6 bases). CDR1 and CDR2 (germline): SGHRS, YFSETQ. The V gene lost 4 bases and the J gene lost 4 bases, with 15 bases spanning the gap. The CDR3 consists of 14 residues. Here the CDR3 reads CASSRIGGDYEQYF. The CDR3 DNA is TGCGCCAGCAGCCGGATCGGCGGGGATTACGAGCAGTACTTC.

The rearrangement uses TRBV9 and TRBJ2-1, with D possibly being TRBD2 (5 bases). The germline V gene encodes CDR1 SGDLS and CDR2 YYNGEE. The ends were cut back, 1 base at V and 2 bases at J, with 10 bases in the middle. The CDR3 runs to 15 residues. As DNA, the CDR3 is TGTGCCAGCAGCGTATTAGCGAGTACCTACAATGAGCAGTTCTTC. Translated, it gives CASSVLASTYNEQFF.

The chain couples TRBV12-3 or TRBV12-4 to TRBJ2-3; a possible D gene is TRBD2 (6 bases). The CDR3 loop spans 13 amino acids. V was cut by 2 bases and J by 6 bases, with 9 bases left in between. Written as DNA, the CDR3 is TGTGCCAGCAGTTTACTAGCGTCGGATACGCAGTATTTT. This sequence encodes CASSLLASDTQYF.

Only a few counts were recorded for this clone. The rearrangement joins TRBV6-5 to TRBJ1-2, with TRBD1 matching over 9 bases. CDR3 length: 11 amino acids. Trimming at V came to 8 bases and at J to 8 bases, leaving 3 bases not matched to a gene. Germline V gene sequence: CDR1 MNHEY, CDR2 SVGAGI. The CDR3 sequence is CASSGQGGYTF. CDR3 sequence (DNA): TGTGCCAGCTCTGGACAGGGGGGCTACACCTTC.

The chain is built from TRBV29-1 and TRBJ2-7; TRBD2 agrees at 7 bases. The germline CDR1 and CDR2 sequences are SQVTM and ANQGSEA. This CDR3 comprises 13 residues. V shed 6 bases, J shed 2 bases, and the junction held 7 bases outside the gene matches. This CDR3 is CSVDGLGPYEQYF. The CDR3 DNA is TGCAGCGTAGACGGACTAGGGCCCTACGAGCAGTACTTC.